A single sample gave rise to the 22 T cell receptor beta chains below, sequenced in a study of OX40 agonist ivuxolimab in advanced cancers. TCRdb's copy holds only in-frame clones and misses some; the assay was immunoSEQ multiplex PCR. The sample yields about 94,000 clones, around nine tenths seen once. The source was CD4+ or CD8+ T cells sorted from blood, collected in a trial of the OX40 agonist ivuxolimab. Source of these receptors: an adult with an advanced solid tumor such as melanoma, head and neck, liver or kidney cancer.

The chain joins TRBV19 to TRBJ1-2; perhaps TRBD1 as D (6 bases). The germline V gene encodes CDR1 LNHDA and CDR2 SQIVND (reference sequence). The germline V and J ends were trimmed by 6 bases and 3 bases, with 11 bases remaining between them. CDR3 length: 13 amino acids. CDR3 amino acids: CASRRGGDYGYTF. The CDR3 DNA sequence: TGTGCCAGTAGGCGAGGGGGTGACTATGGCTACACCTTC.

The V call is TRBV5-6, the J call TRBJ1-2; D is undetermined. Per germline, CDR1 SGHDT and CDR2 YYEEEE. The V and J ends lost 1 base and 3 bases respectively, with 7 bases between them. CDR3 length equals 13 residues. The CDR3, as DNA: TGTGCCAGCAGCTTGCGAGTGGACTATGGCTACACCTTC. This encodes CASSLRVDYGYTF.

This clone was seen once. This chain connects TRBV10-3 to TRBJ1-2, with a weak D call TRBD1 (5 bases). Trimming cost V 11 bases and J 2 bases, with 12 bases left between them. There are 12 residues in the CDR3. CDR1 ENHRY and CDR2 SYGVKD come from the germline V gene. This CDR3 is CAAGTANYGYTF. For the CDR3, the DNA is TGTGCCGCCGGGACGGCGAACTATGGCTACACCTTC.

CDR3 coding DNA: TGTGCCAGCAGCCTGTTATCAGAGGGGCAGCCCCAGCATTTT. Translating it yields CASSLLSEGQPQHF. The chain recombines TRBV27 with TRBJ1-5, with D tentatively TRBD1 (5 bases). Per germline, CDR1 MNHEY and CDR2 SMNVEV (reference sequence). CDR3 size: 14 residues. Trimming removed 6 bases from V and 7 bases from J, with 16 bases in between.

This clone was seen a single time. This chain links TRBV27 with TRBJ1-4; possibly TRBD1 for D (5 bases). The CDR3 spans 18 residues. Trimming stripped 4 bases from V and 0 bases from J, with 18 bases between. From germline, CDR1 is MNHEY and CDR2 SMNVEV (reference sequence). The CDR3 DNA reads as TGTGCCAGCAGTTATGGGGGGAATCCCCTGACAACTAATGAAAAACTGTTTTTT. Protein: CASSYGGNPLTTNEKLFF.

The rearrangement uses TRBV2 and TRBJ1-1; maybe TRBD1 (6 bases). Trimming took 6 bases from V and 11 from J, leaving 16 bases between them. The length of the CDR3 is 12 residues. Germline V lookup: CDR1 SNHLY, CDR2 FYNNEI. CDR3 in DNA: TGTGCCAGCAGCCAGACAGGCGAGGGGGCTTTCTTT. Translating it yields CASSQTGEGAFF.

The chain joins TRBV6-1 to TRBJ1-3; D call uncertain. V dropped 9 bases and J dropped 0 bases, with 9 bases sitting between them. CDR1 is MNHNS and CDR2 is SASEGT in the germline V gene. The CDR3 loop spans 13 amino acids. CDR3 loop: CASRARSGNTIYF. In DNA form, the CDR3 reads TGTGCCAGTAGGGCCCGCTCTGGAAACACCATATATTTT.

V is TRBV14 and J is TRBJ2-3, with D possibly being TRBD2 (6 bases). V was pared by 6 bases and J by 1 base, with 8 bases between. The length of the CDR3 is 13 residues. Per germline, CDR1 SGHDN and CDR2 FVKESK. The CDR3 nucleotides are TGTGCCAGCAGGGGACTGGGCACAGATACGCAGTATTTT. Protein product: CASRGLGTDTQYF.

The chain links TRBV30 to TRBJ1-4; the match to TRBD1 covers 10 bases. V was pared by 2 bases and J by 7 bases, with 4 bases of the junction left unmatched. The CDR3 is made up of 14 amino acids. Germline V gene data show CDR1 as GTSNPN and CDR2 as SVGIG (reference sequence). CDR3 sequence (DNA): TGTGCCTGGAGTCCGGGACAGGGGTTTGAAAAACTGTTTTTT. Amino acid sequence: CAWSPGQGFEKLFF.

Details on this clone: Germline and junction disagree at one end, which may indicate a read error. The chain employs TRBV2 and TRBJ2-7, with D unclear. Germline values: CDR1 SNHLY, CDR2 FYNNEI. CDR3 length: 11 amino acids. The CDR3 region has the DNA TGTGCCAGCAGTGGAGCATACGAGCGGTACTTC. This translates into CASSGAYERYF. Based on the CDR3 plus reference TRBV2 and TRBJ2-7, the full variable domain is EPEVTQTPSHQVTQMGQEVILRCVPISNHLYFYWYRQILGQKVEFLVSFYNNEISEKSEIFDDQFSVERPDGSNFTLKIRSTKLEDSAMYFCASSGAYERYFGPGTRLTVT.

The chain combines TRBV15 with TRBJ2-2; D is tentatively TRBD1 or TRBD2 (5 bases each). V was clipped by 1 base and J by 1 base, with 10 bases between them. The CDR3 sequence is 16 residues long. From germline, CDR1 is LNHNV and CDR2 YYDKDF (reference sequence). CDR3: CATSRGGSGNTGELFF. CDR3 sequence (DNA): TGTGCCACCAGCAGAGGGGGGTCGGGGAACACCGGGGAGCTGTTTTTT.

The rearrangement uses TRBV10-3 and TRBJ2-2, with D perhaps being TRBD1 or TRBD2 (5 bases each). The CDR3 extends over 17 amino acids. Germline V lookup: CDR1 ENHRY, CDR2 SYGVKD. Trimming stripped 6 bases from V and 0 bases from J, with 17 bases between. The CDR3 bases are TGTGCCATCAGACCCCAATCCGGGACCACGAACACCGGGGAGCTGTTTTTT. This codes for CAIRPQSGTTNTGELFF.

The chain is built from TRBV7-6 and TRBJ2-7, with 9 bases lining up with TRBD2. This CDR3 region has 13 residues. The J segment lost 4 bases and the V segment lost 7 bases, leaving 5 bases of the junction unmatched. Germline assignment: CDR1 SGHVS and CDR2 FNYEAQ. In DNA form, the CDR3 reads TGTGCCAGCAAAGCGGGGGGCGATTACGAGCAGTACTTC. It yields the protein CASKAGGDYEQYF.

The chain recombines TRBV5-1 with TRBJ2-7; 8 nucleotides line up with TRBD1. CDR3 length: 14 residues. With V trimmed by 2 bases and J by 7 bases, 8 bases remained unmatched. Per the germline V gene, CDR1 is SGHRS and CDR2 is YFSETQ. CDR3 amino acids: CASSFEQGAREQYF. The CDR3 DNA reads TGCGCCAGCAGCTTCGAGCAGGGGGCGCGGGAGCAGTACTTC.

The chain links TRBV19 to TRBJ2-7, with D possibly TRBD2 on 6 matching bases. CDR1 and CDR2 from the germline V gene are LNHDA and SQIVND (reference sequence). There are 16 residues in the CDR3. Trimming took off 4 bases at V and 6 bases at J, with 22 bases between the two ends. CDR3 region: CASSNPRGGKGREQYF. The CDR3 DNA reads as TGTGCCAGTAGTAACCCCCGAGGAGGGAAAGGGCGCGAGCAGTACTTC.

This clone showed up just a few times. The CDR3: CASSPKGANNSPLHF. In DNA, the CDR3 is TGTGCCAGCTCACCTAAGGGGGCCAATAATTCACCCCTCCACTTT. The chain recombines TRBV18 with TRBJ1-6, with 7 nucleotides matching TRBD1. The V and J ends lost 3 bases and 5 bases, in that order; junction bases with no gene match: 4. The germline CDR1 and CDR2 sequences are KGHSH and LQKENI. The CDR3 runs to 15 residues.

CDR3 bases: TGTGCCAGTAGTCACGTCAGCGGGGGGATCTACGAGCAGTACTTC. Translated, it gives CASSHVSGGIYEQYF. The chain uses TRBV19 and TRBJ2-7; 9 bases align to TRBD2. The J segment lost 3 bases and the V segment lost 5 bases, leaving 8 bases of the junction unmatched. The CDR3 runs to 15 residues. The germline V gene encodes CDR1 LNHDA and CDR2 SQIVND (reference sequence). The variable domain in full, completed from reference TRBV19 and TRBJ2-7, reads DGGITQSPKYLFRKEGQNVTLSCEQNLNHDAMYWYRQDPGQGLRLIYYSQIVNDFQKGDIAEGYSVSREKKESFPLTVTSAQKNPTAFYLCASSHVSGGIYEQYFGPGTRLTVT.

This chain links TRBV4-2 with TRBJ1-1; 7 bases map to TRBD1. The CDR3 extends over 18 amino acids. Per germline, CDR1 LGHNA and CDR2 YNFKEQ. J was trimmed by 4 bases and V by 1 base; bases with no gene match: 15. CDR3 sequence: CASSQAGQGVGLSTEAFF. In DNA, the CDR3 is TGTGCCAGCAGCCAAGCTGGGCAGGGGGTGGGTTTGAGCACTGAAGCTTTCTTT.

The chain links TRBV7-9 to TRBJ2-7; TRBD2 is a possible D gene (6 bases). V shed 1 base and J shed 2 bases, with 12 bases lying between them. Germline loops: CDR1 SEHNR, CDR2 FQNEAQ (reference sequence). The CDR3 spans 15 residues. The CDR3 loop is CASSLGGTHPYEQYF. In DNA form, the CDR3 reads TGTGCCAGCAGCTTAGGTGGGACTCACCCCTACGAGCAGTACTTC.

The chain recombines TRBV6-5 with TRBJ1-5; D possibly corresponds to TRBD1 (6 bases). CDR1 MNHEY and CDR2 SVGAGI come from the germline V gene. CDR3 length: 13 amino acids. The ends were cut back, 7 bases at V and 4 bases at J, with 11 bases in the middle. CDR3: CASKGGLNQPQHF. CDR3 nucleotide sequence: TGTGCCAGCAAAGGGGGGTTAAATCAGCCCCAGCATTTT.

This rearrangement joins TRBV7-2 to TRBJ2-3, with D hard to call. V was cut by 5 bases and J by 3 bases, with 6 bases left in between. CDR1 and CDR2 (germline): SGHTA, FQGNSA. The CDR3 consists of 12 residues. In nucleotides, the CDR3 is TGTGCCAGCAGCCTTCGGACAGATACGCAGTATTTT. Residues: CASSLRTDTQYF.

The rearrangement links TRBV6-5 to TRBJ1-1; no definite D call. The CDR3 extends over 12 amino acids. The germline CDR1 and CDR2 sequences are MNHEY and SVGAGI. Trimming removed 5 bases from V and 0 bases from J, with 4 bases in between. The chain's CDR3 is CASSAVNTEAFF. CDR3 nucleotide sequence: TGTGCCAGCAGTGCAGTGAACACTGAAGCTTTCTTT.